Following are 19 T cell receptor beta chains from one sample sequenced in a study of cytomegalovirus exposure and HLA in healthy donors. The protocol was immunoSEQ multiplex PCR, while the TCRdb copy is restricted to in-frame clones and leaves out a portion. The sample contains hundreds of thousands of clones, 75% to 90% of which appear only once. What was sequenced was PBMCs. These receptor sequences come from a woman in her late teens or twenties in good health and CMV-seronegative.

The chain has TRBV2 and TRBJ2-7, with 7 bases aligning to TRBD2. The CDR3 sequence is 15 residues long. Looked up from germline, CDR1 is SNHLY and CDR2 is FYNNEI. V lost 6 bases, J lost 4 bases, and 12 bases stayed unmatched. CDR3 region: CASSSLTSPTYEQYF. The CDR3 region has the DNA TGTGCCAGCAGCTCACTGACTAGCCCCACTTACGAGCAGTACTTC.

Worth noting for this clone: Other DNA sequences in this sample translate to the same CDR3. The rearrangement uses TRBV6-1 and TRBJ1-1, with TRBD1 identical over 7 bases. There are 13 residues in the CDR3. After removal of 6 bases from V and 1 base from J, the junction contained 2 bases not matched to a gene. CDR1 is MNHNS, CDR2 SASEGT, per germline. CDR3 in amino acids: CASRQGRNTEAFF. CDR3 DNA: TGTGCCAGCAGACAGGGGAGGAACACTGAAGCTTTCTTT.

CDR3 sequence: CASSSAGTGGRTQPQHF. Written as DNA, the CDR3 is TGTGCCAGCAGCTCGGCGGGGACAGGGGGCAGAACTCAGCCCCAGCATTTT. V is TRBV7-8 and J is TRBJ1-5, with 12 bases that match TRBD1. This CDR3 is built from 17 residues. Germline CDR1 reads SGHVS; CDR2 reads FQNEAQ. After removal of 4 bases from V and 6 bases from J, the junction contained 10 bases not matched to a gene.

CDR3 residues: CAWSDSRRDTEAFF. As DNA, the CDR3 is TGTGCCTGGAGTGATTCCCGGAGGGACACTGAAGCTTTCTTT. The chain uses TRBV30 and TRBJ1-1; unclear D gene. The V gene lost 1 base and the J gene lost 3 bases, with 12 bases spanning the gap. The germline CDR1 and CDR2 sequences are GTSNPN and SVGIG (reference sequence). This CDR3 is 14 amino acids long. Combining the CDR3 with reference TRBV30 and TRBJ1-1 gives the whole variable domain SQTIHQWPATLVQPVGSPLSLECTVEGTSNPNLYWYRQAAGRGLQLLFYSVGIGQISSEVPQNLSASRPQDRQFILSSKKLLLSDSGFYLCAWSDSRRDTEAFFGQGTRLTVV.

The chain joins TRBV5-1 to TRBJ2-4; no clear D. Trimming took off 0 bases at V and 6 bases at J, with 10 bases between the two ends. The germline V gene has CDR1 SGHRS and CDR2 YFSETQ. CDR3 length: 14 residues. This CDR3 is CASSLGVDRNIQYF. In DNA form, the CDR3 reads TGCGCCAGCAGCTTGGGGGTGGATAGAAACATTCAGTACTTC.

The CDR3 loop is CASILGSPLNTEAFF. DNA of the CDR3: TGTGCCAGTATCTTGGGGTCCCCCTTGAACACTGAAGCTTTCTTT. The chain carries TRBV19 and TRBJ1-1; D unclear. The CDR3 is made up of 15 amino acids. CDR1 and CDR2 from the germline V gene are LNHDA and SQIVND (reference sequence). The V gene lost 7 bases and the J gene lost 0 bases, with 15 bases spanning the gap.

V and J are TRBV27 and TRBJ1-5; D is undetermined. V was cut by 8 bases and J by 6 bases, with 14 bases left in between. This CDR3 region has 13 residues. Germline V gene sequence: CDR1 MNHEY, CDR2 SMNVEV (reference sequence). This CDR3 is CASGPPSGQPQHF. The CDR3 DNA reads TGTGCCAGCGGCCCCCCTTCGGGTCAGCCCCAGCATTTT.

V and J are TRBV4-1 and TRBJ1-4, with D perhaps matching TRBD1 (6 bases). Germline CDR1 is MGHRA and CDR2 is YSYEKL. This CDR3 region has 17 residues. V lost 1 base, J lost 8 bases, and 20 bases lay in between. The CDR3 loop reads CASSQARGRGGSEKLFF. The CDR3 region has the DNA TGCGCCAGCAGCCAAGCTAGGGGTCGAGGGGGTTCAGAAAAACTGTTTTTT.

The rearrangement joins TRBV2 to TRBJ1-1, with D possibly being TRBD1 (5 bases). Germline CDR1 reads SNHLY; CDR2 reads FYNNEI. V dropped 6 bases and J dropped 4 bases, with 15 bases sitting between them. This CDR3 comprises 14 residues. CDR3: CASSVHRRGTEAFF. CDR3 coding DNA: TGTGCCAGCAGCGTACACCGAAGGGGCACTGAAGCTTTCTTT.

CDR3 amino acids: CASRTQRQGKSYEQYF. The CDR3 DNA reads TGTGCCAGCAGAACCCAAAGACAGGGGAAGTCGTACGAGCAGTACTTC. This rearrangement joins TRBV27 to TRBJ2-7; 8 nucleotides align to TRBD1. CDR3 length equals 16 residues. The V gene end was trimmed by 6 bases and the J gene end by 4 bases; junction bases not matched to a gene: 14. From germline, CDR1 is MNHEY and CDR2 SMNVEV (reference sequence).

The chain is built from TRBV7-6 and TRBJ2-5, with TRBD2 identical over 9 bases. CDR3 length: 16 amino acids. The germline V gene encodes CDR1 SGHVS and CDR2 FNYEAQ. V was pared by 2 bases and J by 5 bases, with 9 bases of the junction left unmatched. The CDR3 sequence is CASSLRVAGVGETQYF. The CDR3 nucleotides read TGTGCCAGCAGCTTAAGGGTAGCGGGGGTGGGGGAGACCCAGTACTTC.

The rearrangement links TRBV9 to TRBJ2-1; D is perhaps TRBD1 or TRBD2 (5 bases each). V gave up 3 bases and J gave up 6 bases, with 13 bases separating them. The CDR3 loop spans 14 amino acids. Germline-derived CDR1 and CDR2 are SGDLS and YYNGEE. This CDR3 is CASSAGRGANEQFF. CDR3 DNA sequence: TGTGCCAGCAGCGCGGGACGAGGGGCCAATGAGCAGTTCTTC. Together with reference TRBV9 and TRBJ2-1, the CDR3 gives the full variable domain: DSGVTQTPKHLITATGQRVTLRCSPRSGDLSVYWYQQSLDQGLQFLIQYYNGEERAKGNILERFSAQQFPDLHSELNLSSLELGDSALYFCASSAGRGANEQFFGPGTRLTVL.

V is TRBV2 and J is TRBJ1-5; D possibly corresponds to TRBD1 (5 bases). This CDR3 has 14 amino acids. V lost 6 bases to trimming and J lost 11 bases, with 20 bases between them. The germline V gene encodes CDR1 SNHLY and CDR2 FYNNEI. The CDR3 here is CASRARGAPSAQHF. CDR3 DNA sequence: TGTGCCAGCAGGGCTCGCGGGGCCCCATCGGCCCAGCATTTT.

The chain is built from TRBV6-1 and TRBJ2-3; 8 positions agree with TRBD1. J was trimmed by 5 bases and V by 3 bases; bases with no gene match: 10. This CDR3 spans 16 amino acids. Germline V CDR1 and CDR2: MNHNS, SASEGT. Written as DNA, the CDR3 is TGTGCCAGCAGTGAGCCCCGACAGGGGATGATAGATACGCAGTATTTT. Translating it yields CASSEPRQGMIDTQYF.

The chain is built from TRBV11-2 and TRBJ2-7; D is undetermined. CDR3 length: 15 residues. Trimming stripped 1 base from V and 5 bases from J, with 15 bases between. Germline V gene data show CDR1 as SGHAT and CDR2 as FQNNGV. CDR3 sequence (DNA): TGTGCCAGCAGCTTAGGTGCGGACCCTGGTGACGAGCAGTACTTC. It codes for CASSLGADPGDEQYF. Variable domain in full (rest from reference TRBV11-2 and TRBJ2-7): EAGVAQSPRYKIIEKRQSVAFWCNPISGHATLYWYQQILGQGPKLLIQFQNNGVVDDSQLPKDRFSAERLKGVDSTLKIQPAKLEDSAVYLCASSLGADPGDEQYFGPGTRLTVT.

This chain joins TRBV27 and TRBJ1-1, with D possibly being TRBD1 (5 bases). From germline, CDR1 is MNHEY and CDR2 SMNVEV (reference sequence). CDR3 length: 15 amino acids. V dropped 8 bases and J dropped 2 bases, with 18 bases sitting between them. Here the CDR3 reads CASARAFRGNTEAFF. The DNA for the CDR3 is TGTGCCAGCGCTAGGGCGTTTAGGGGAAACACTGAAGCTTTCTTT.

V is TRBV9 and J is TRBJ2-1; D may be TRBD1 (5 bases). Germline lookup yields CDR1 SGDLS and CDR2 YYNGEE. V lost 5 bases, J lost 7 bases, and 19 bases lay in between. The CDR3 is 15 amino acids. The CDR3 sequence is CASSYPGSSQNEQFF. The CDR3 DNA reads TGTGCCAGCAGTTACCCAGGGTCTAGTCAAAATGAGCAGTTCTTC.

This chain joins TRBV2 and TRBJ1-1; D may be TRBD1 (6 bases). V lost 7 bases, J lost 4 bases, and 16 bases lay in between. CDR1 and CDR2 from the germline V gene are SNHLY and FYNNEI. There are 14 residues in the CDR3. CDR3 sequence (DNA): TGTGCCAGCACCTCGGAGAGAGGGGGCACTGAAGCTTTCTTT. It encodes CASTSERGGTEAFF. Based on the CDR3 plus reference TRBV2 and TRBJ1-1, the full variable domain is EPEVTQTPSHQVTQMGQEVILRCVPISNHLYFYWYRQILGQKVEFLVSFYNNEISEKSEIFDDQFSVERPDGSNFTLKIRSTKLEDSAMYFCASTSERGGTEAFFGQGTRLTVV.

V is TRBV6-1 and J is TRBJ2-7; D unresolved. Trimming took off 6 bases at V and 0 bases at J, with 12 bases between the two ends. The CDR3 totals 14 residues. The V gene's germline CDR1 is MNHNS and CDR2 SASEGT. Here the CDR3 DNA reads TGTGCCAGCAGAGCCTGGACGGACTCCTACGAGCAGTACTTC. It codes for CASRAWTDSYEQYF.